The clone carrying this T cell receptor (beta chain) was detected many times. RNA transcripts yielded amplified TCR beta CDR3 regions. First-round RT-PCR targeting the TCR CDR3 was performed with the HTBI primer set. TCRdb analysed the multiplex PCR reads with MiXCR anew, one entry per CDR3 protein. The sample includes fewer than 350,000 distinct CDR3 sequences, roughly a fifth of them seen just once. The data were obtained in a study of T cells in Graves' hyperthyroidism and ophthalmopathy. Germline V lookup: CDR1 DFQATT, CDR2 SNEGSKA (reference sequence). The length of the CDR3 is 14 residues. The V end was cut by 3 bases, the J end by 2 bases, with 14 bases between.

The chain couples TRBV20-1 to TRBJ2-7; D is perhaps TRBD2 (5 bases). The source is a woman aged 45-59 years with Graves' hyperthyroidism. Material for sequencing was blood. CDR3: CSARGRQRTYEQYF. CDR3 sequence (DNA): TGCAGTGCTAGGGGTCGGCAGCGGACCTACGAGCAGTACTTC.